The present TCR beta chain was sequenced within a study of blood T cell repertoires in COVID-19 (TCRdb year 2020). With regard to the full study: Collaborator samples came from the United States, Italy and Spain and covered acute and convalescent phases of COVID-19. The material from the prospective study consisted of cDNA or gDNA derived from T cells, B-cell-depleted T cells, or PBMCs. The samples were drawn from two sources: the first 160 participants of the ongoing ImmuneRACE study, and 1,000 to 1,500 subjects contributed by 6 global collaborators. Deeply sampled blood TCRbeta repertoires from subjects exposed to, actively infected with, or recovered from COVID-19 were included in the dataset. HLA class I and class II types, where available, came from metadata supplied by the sample provider rather than from assay-based typing. The sample metadata nearly always contained a de-identified subject ID, COVID-19 status, age in years and sex. The repertoires were released in a freely available public database meant as a resource for research on the immune response to SARS-CoV-2.

Results and caveats for the whole study, not just this receptor: The amount of clinical and demographic metadata varied by source and participant and was provided uncurated.

Comment on this clone: Its binding antigen is unknown. Base-call qualities are not available, and no considerably larger clone is one nucleotide away.

Looking up the germline V gene (reference sequence) yields CDR1 LNHNV and CDR2 YYDKDF. Inclusive of the bounding cysteine and phenylalanine, the CDR3 is 12 residues long. Only the CDR3 DNA stays, 36 bases, in frame from base 1. V is cut by 0 bases and J by 8 bases, and the space between the germline ends is 7 bases. The immunoSEQ Assay, a bias-controlled multiplex PCR, was used to amplify TCRbeta CDR3 regions from genomic DNA. The authors' analysis ran thus. The number of nucleated cells in each sample was estimated from the amplification of reference gene primers within the assay. To quantify the absolute abundance of each unique TCRbeta CDR3 rearrangement, sequence reads were collapsed and filtered. For each sample, productive Simpson clonality was calculated as the square root of Simpson's diversity index over productive rearrangements. TCRdb's version of the immuneACCESS table is confined to in-frame rearrangements and falls short of the full clone set. An unresolved V gene accounts for under half of the shortfall where checked; the remainder is of unknown origin. V, J and clone size derive from that table, while D and trimming were established from the DNA sequence. The sample table lists 200,000 to 250,000 clones, roughly nine tenths of them with a count of one. The top ten clonotypes cover 5.5% to 6.5% of the sample.

Another Seattle source contributed samples from volunteer blood donors who had recovered from COVID-19. Each collaborating institution followed its own protocols to collect whole blood in K2EDTA tubes. Collaborator samples were shipped for TCRbeta analysis as frozen whole blood, isolated PBMCs, or DNA extracted from either sample type. This TCR derives from a man aged 55 to 70 who had recovered from COVID-19. The source material was peripheral blood. The chain joins TRBV15 to TRBJ1-1; 5 matching bases give a weak D call of TRBD1. The CDR3 amino acid sequence is: CATSREGGEAFF. The DNA is TGTGCCACCAGCAGAGAGGGGGGAGAAGCTTTCTTT. Beyond the CDR3, the reference TRBV15 and TRBJ1-1 genes provide the residues; the full variable domain reads: DAMVIQNPRYQVTQFGKPVTLSCSQTLNHNVMYWYQQKSSQAPKLLFHYYDKDFNNEADTPDNFQSRRPNTSFCFLDIRSPGLGDTAMYLCATSREGGEAFFGQGTRLTVV.